The 13 T cell receptor beta chains listed next were all sequenced from one sample in a study of cytotoxic CD8 clonotypes in ibrutinib-treated CLL. Assay used: immunoSEQ multiplex PCR; TCRdb lists only in-frame clones, some missing. Among some 200,000 clones, more than 70% were seen once, and the ten largest hold around 10%. Sample: PBMCs, taken after 12 months of ibrutinib treatment. The receptors shown here come from a human donor with chronic lymphocytic leukemia.

J is TRBJ2-7 and V is TRBV5-5; TRBD2 matches 8 bases. Germline-derived CDR1 and CDR2 are SGHKS and YYEKEE (reference sequence). V lost 0 bases to trimming and J lost 3 bases; unmatched junction nucleotides: 8. The CDR3 has 16 amino acids. The chain's CDR3 is CASSLDLGLADYEQYF. Written as DNA, the CDR3 is TGTGCCAGCAGCTTGGACTTAGGACTAGCAGACTACGAGCAGTACTTC.

The rearrangement links TRBV6-5 to TRBJ2-3, with 7 bases lining up with TRBD1. The ends lost 6 bases at V and 2 bases at J; junction bases unmatched: 8. The V gene's germline CDR1 is MNHEY and CDR2 SVGAGI. CDR3 size: 15 residues. For the CDR3, the DNA is TGTGCCAGCAGCCGACAGGGAAGACTCACAGATACGCAGTATTTT. Translation gives CASSRQGRLTDTQYF.

The chain carries TRBV19 and TRBJ1-5; no definite D call. The germline V gene has CDR1 LNHDA and CDR2 SQIVND (reference sequence). The CDR3 runs 14 residues. The germline V and J ends were trimmed by 3 bases and 7 bases, with 13 bases remaining between them. CDR3 residues: CASSMRRASQPQHF. The CDR3, as DNA: TGTGCCAGTAGTATGAGAAGGGCCTCCCAGCCCCAGCATTTT.

V gene TRBV4-1 combines with J gene TRBJ2-4, with 10 nucleotides matching TRBD2. The CDR3 consists of 20 residues. Looked up from germline, CDR1 is MGHRA and CDR2 is YSYEKL. V dropped 0 bases and J dropped 0; count of bases not matched to a gene: 11. CDR3 region: CASSQDRLAGEVLAKNIQYF. In DNA form, the CDR3 reads TGCGCCAGCAGCCAAGATAGGCTAGCGGGAGAGGTCCTAGCCAAAAACATTCAGTACTTC.

The chain employs TRBV27 and TRBJ1-6, with 10 bases that match TRBD1. There are 15 residues in the CDR3. The junction had 1 base not matched to a gene; V was cut back by 5 bases and J by 3 bases. Per germline, CDR1 MNHEY and CDR2 SMNVEV (reference sequence). The DNA of the CDR3 is TGTGCCAGCAGTCGGACAGGGGGCTATAATTCACCCCTCCACTTT. Translating it yields CASSRTGGYNSPLHF.

CDR3 DNA: TGTGCCAGCAGCTACCCAACTAGCGGGGGTAAAGAGCAGTACTTC. Its protein product is CASSYPTSGGKEQYF. The chain combines TRBV5-4 with TRBJ2-7; 11 bases fit TRBD2. V dropped 3 bases and J dropped 7; count of bases not matched to a gene: 9. Germline V gene lookup returns CDR1 SGHNT and CDR2 YYREEE (reference sequence). The CDR3 loop spans 15 amino acids. The full variable domain, with the rest looked up from reference TRBV5-4 and TRBJ2-7, is ETGVTQSPTHLIKTRGQQVTLRCSSQSGHNTVSWYQQALGQGPQFIFQYYREEENGRGNFPPRFSGLQFPNYSSELNVNALELDDSALYLCASSYPTSGGKEQYFGPGTRLTVT.

The V gene is TRBV18, the J gene TRBJ2-7; 7 nucleotides match TRBD2. The length of the CDR3 is 13 residues. Germline trimming cut 2 bases from V and 6 bases from J; bases unmatched to any gene: 4. Per the germline V gene, CDR1 is KGHSH and CDR2 is LQKENI. The CDR3 loop is CASSPATGGEQYF. The CDR3 coding sequence is TGTGCCAGCTCACCAGCCACGGGAGGCGAGCAGTACTTC.

The chain is built from TRBV28 and TRBJ1-3; D may be TRBD1 (5 bases). Trimming cost V 7 bases and J 0 bases, with 10 bases left between them. Germline loops: CDR1 MDHEN, CDR2 SYDVKM. The length of the CDR3 is 14 residues. The CDR3 nucleotides read TGTGCCAGCACGAATGGGGGCTCTGGAAACACCATATATTTT. This encodes CASTNGGSGNTIYF.

The chain links TRBV2 to TRBJ2-5; no reliable D call. The CDR3 runs to 15 residues. The V end was cut by 3 bases, the J end by 4 bases, with 15 bases between. Looked up from germline, CDR1 is SNHLY and CDR2 is FYNNEI. Written as DNA, the CDR3 is TGTGCCAGCAGTGATCGGTCAGGTTGGGGAGAGACCCAGTACTTC. Protein sequence: CASSDRSGWGETQYF. The full variable domain, its missing parts supplied by reference TRBV2 and TRBJ2-5, is EPEVTQTPSHQVTQMGQEVILRCVPISNHLYFYWYRQILGQKVEFLVSFYNNEISEKSEIFDDQFSVERPDGSNFTLKIRSTKLEDSAMYFCASSDRSGWGETQYFGPGTRLLVL.

The V and J genes are TRBV28 and TRBJ2-2; tentatively, D is TRBD2 (5 bases). Germline CDR1 MDHEN, CDR2 SYDVKM. V lost 11 bases to trimming and J lost 6 bases, with 13 bases between them. The CDR3 runs 12 residues. The chain's CDR3 is CAGSRFAGELFF. The DNA for the CDR3 is TGTGCCGGGAGTAGATTTGCCGGGGAGCTGTTTTTT. Together with reference TRBV28 and TRBJ2-2, the CDR3 gives the full variable domain: DVKVTQSSRYLVKRTGEKVFLECVQDMDHENMFWYRQDPGLGLRLIYFSYDVKMKEKGDIPEGYSVSREKKERFSLILESASTNQTSMYLCAGSRFAGELFFGEGSRLTVL.

V usage is TRBV5-6 and J usage is TRBJ1-2; D call uncertain. This CDR3 has 12 amino acids. The V gene's germline CDR1 is SGHDT and CDR2 YYEEEE. V lost 5 bases, J lost 6 bases, and 11 bases lay in between. Here the CDR3 reads CASRPWFDGYTF. Written as DNA, the CDR3 is TGTGCCAGCAGGCCGTGGTTTGATGGCTACACCTTC.

The sample holds a few counts of this clone. This chain uses TRBV6-8 with TRBJ2-1, with 7 bases lining up with TRBD2. V shed 6 bases and J 7 bases; nucleotides not matched to a gene: 12. Germline-derived CDR1 and CDR2 are MNHGY and SAAAGT. This CDR3 spans 15 amino acids. The DNA of the CDR3 is TGTGCCAGCAGCCGGTGGGAGGGTTTCCAAAATGAGCAGTTCTTC. Translating gives CASSRWEGFQNEQFF.

This chain joins TRBV5-5 and TRBJ1-6; possibly TRBD1 for D (5 bases). With 5 bases removed from V and 2 bases from J, the gap between germline ends came to 11 bases. Germline-derived CDR1 and CDR2 are SGHKS and YYEKEE (reference sequence). The CDR3 is made up of 15 amino acids. CDR3 nucleotides: TGTGCCAGCAGGGGGGACCCCACCTATAATTCACCCCTCCACTTT. It encodes CASRGDPTYNSPLHF. The complete variable domain, with remaining parts taken from reference TRBV5-5 and TRBJ1-6, reads DAGVTQSPTHLIKTRGQQVTLRCSPISGHKSVSWYQQVLGQGPQFIFQYYEKEERGRGNFPDRFSARQFPNYSSELNVNALLLGDSALYLCASRGDPTYNSPLHFGNGTRLTVT.